This paragraph reports one TCR beta chain. Per the original methods: Counts of nucleated cells, estimated from reference gene primer amplification, were obtained. The method was immunoSEQ multiplex PCR; TCRdb's version includes in-frame clones alone and lacks a portion of them. The V and J calls and clone size were taken over from that table, and D and trimming were inferred from the DNA. The table includes about 78,000 clones, about 89% detected once. This sample was included in a study of blood T cell repertoires in COVID-19. Study in general: The United States, Italy and Spain were the sources of the acute and convalescent COVID-19 samples. T cells, B-cell-depleted T cells, or PBMCs provided the cDNA or gDNA that served as material.

The TCR originated in a man aged 50-60 years with active or convalescent COVID-19. Sequences were obtained from peripheral blood.

This chain's CDR3 is CASSNTAGGTEAFF. Written as DNA, the CDR3 is TGTGCCAGCAGTAACACCGCGGGGGGCACTGAAGCTTTCTTT. This chain connects TRBV7-8 to TRBJ1-1; a weak D match, TRBD1 (5 bases). V was clipped by 6 bases and J by 4 bases, with 15 bases between them. CDR3 length: 14 amino acids. Germline CDR1 and CDR2: SGHVS and FQNEAQ.